The source of this TCR beta chain is a study of CD8 T cells in ankylosing spondylitis. Study-level points and caveats: A TCR beta motif of eight highly homologous variants appeared characteristic of ankylosing spondylitis blood. A CD8+ phenotype characterized the disease-linked clones, which were relatively rare in peripheral blood.

Quantitative 5'-RACE with molecular barcodes produced the TCR beta libraries. TCRdb redid the calling of the 5' RACE reads with MiXCR, one entry per CDR3 protein. The sample lists more than 250,000 distinct CDR3 sequences; approximately 10% were seen once. The sample holds one count of this clonotype. No antigen is known for it. The CDR3 extends over 12 amino acids. The germline V gene has CDR1 DFQATT and CDR2 SNEGSKA (reference sequence). With V trimmed by 6 bases and J by 9 bases, 7 bases remained unmatched. The TCR was taken from a female donor with ankylosing spondylitis or in good health (not recorded which). The material sequenced was blood, either unsorted or a sorted T cell fraction (not recorded which). The V and J genes are TRBV20-1 and TRBJ2-1; 8 positions match TRBD1. The CDR3 sequence: CSAQDRVIEQFF. In DNA, the CDR3 is TGCAGTGCCCAGGACAGGGTGATTGAGCAGTTCTTC.